One sample yielded the 26 T cell receptor beta chains listed below, sequenced in a study of blood T cell repertoires in COVID-19. This table comes from immunoSEQ multiplex PCR, and its TCRdb copy is limited to in-frame clones, with some not included. The data show about 250,000 clones, 65% to 90% seen once. The specimen sequenced was PBMCs or T cells enriched from blood (not recorded which). These receptors were obtained from a man aged 40-55 years who had recovered from COVID-19.

The CDR3 sequence is CATDEVANYGYTF. CDR3 in DNA: TGTGCCACCGATGAGGTGGCTAACTATGGCTACACCTTC. The chain links TRBV10-3 to TRBJ1-2; no definite D call. V was pared by 10 bases and J by 0 bases, with 12 bases between. CDR1 and CDR2 (germline): ENHRY, SYGVKD. This CDR3 is built from 13 residues.

The V call is TRBV3-1 (or the pseudogene TRBV3-2), the J call TRBJ2-1, with 9 bases lining up with TRBD2. This CDR3 spans 17 amino acids. J gave up 0 bases and V 1 base, and 4 bases lay outside the gene matches. CDR1 and CDR2 (germline): LGHDT, YNNKEL (reference sequence). CDR3 in amino acids: CASSQGLAGSSYNEQFF. The DNA for the CDR3 is TGTGCCAGCAGCCAAGGTCTAGCGGGGAGCTCCTACAATGAGCAGTTCTTC.

This clone has a handful of counts. The chain links TRBV4-2 to TRBJ2-7; D perhaps matches TRBD2 (6 bases). CDR1 and CDR2 (germline): LGHNA, YNFKEQ. The V end was cut by 2 bases, the J end by 2 bases, with 19 bases between. The CDR3 totals 17 residues. The CDR3 is CASSQLGLQSQTYEQYF. The DNA for the CDR3 is TGTGCCAGCAGCCAATTAGGACTACAGAGTCAGACCTACGAGCAGTACTTC.

For the CDR3, the DNA is TGTGCCAGCAGCCTAACCGGGACTAGCGGCACAGATACGCAGTATTTT. Protein: CASSLTGTSGTDTQYF. This chain joins TRBV5-5 and TRBJ2-3, with 10 bases aligning to TRBD2. V trimming: 4 bases; J trimming: 1 base; junction bases outside the gene matches: 6. The CDR3 runs to 16 residues. CDR1 is SGHKS and CDR2 is YYEKEE in the germline V gene (reference sequence).

This clone has more than one count but fewer than ten. The chain has TRBV7-6 and TRBJ2-7, with 9 bases lining up with TRBD2. Germline CDR1 reads SGHVS; CDR2 reads FNYEAQ. J gave up 7 bases and V 5 bases, and 12 bases lay outside the gene matches. The CDR3 is 15 residues long. DNA of the CDR3: TGTGCCAGCAGCCTTCGCGCGGGAGGGGCCCGGGAGCAGTACTTC. Translated, it gives CASSLRAGGAREQYF.

The V call is TRBV20-1, the J call TRBJ1-2; tentatively, D is TRBD1 (5 bases). The CDR3 has 11 amino acids. The V end lost 0 bases, the J end lost 10 bases, and 9 bases lay between the germline ends. Germline V gene sequence: CDR1 DFQATT, CDR2 SNEGSKA (reference sequence). The CDR3 sequence: CSARDQGDYTF. For the CDR3, the DNA is TGCAGTGCTAGAGATCAGGGCGACTACACCTTC.

V gene TRBV7-9 combines with J gene TRBJ2-1, with 16 bases matching TRBD2. There are 16 residues in the CDR3. The trim removed 6 bases at V and 10 bases at J, leaving 9 bases unmatched. Germline lookup yields CDR1 SEHNR and CDR2 FQNEAQ (reference sequence). CDR3 residues: CASSSRGLAGGLEQFF. The DNA for the CDR3 is TGTGCCAGCAGTTCCAGGGGACTAGCGGGGGGGCTAGAGCAGTTCTTC.

The rearrangement joins TRBV27 to TRBJ2-1; 13 bases are shared with TRBD2. The germline V gene has CDR1 MNHEY and CDR2 SMNVEV (reference sequence). Trimming removed 5 bases from V and 7 bases from J; junction bases left unmatched: 8. This CDR3 is 16 amino acids long. This CDR3 is CASSHTSGGGINEQFF. The CDR3 coding sequence is TGTGCCAGCAGTCACACTAGCGGGGGGGGGATAAATGAGCAGTTCTTC.

In its sample, this clone was seen once. The chain links TRBV28 to TRBJ2-4; TRBD1 agrees at 8 bases. This CDR3 region has 16 residues. From germline, CDR1 is MDHEN and CDR2 SYDVKM. The V and J ends lost 2 bases and 4 bases, in that order; junction bases with no gene match: 7. The CDR3 DNA is TGTGCCAGCAGTTTACTCCCAGGGGGCCCAAAAAACATTCAGTACTTC. This codes for CASSLLPGGPKNIQYF.

V is TRBV21-1 and J is TRBJ2-1; the D call in the table, TRBD1, was not verified against the DNA. TRBV21-1 is reported as a pseudogene. The CDR3 is made up of 15 amino acids. The CDR3 spells CASSSLRDRGPGQFF. CDR3 coding DNA: TGTGCCAGCAGCAGTCTCCGGGACAGGGGGCCGGGGCAGTTCTTC.

The rearrangement links TRBV7-9 to TRBJ2-2; TRBD2 might be the D (7 bases). In germline, CDR1 is SEHNR, CDR2 FQNEAQ (reference sequence). Trimming left V 5 bases short and J 5 bases short, with 15 bases between. CDR3 length equals 15 residues. The CDR3 nucleotides are TGTGCCAGCAGCCGTGGGGGGGCTGGGACCGGGGAGCTGTTTTTT. Protein product: CASSRGGAGTGELFF. The whole variable domain, filled in from reference TRBV7-9 and TRBJ2-2, reads DTGVSQNPRHKITKRGQNVTFRCDPISEHNRLYWYRQTLGQGPEFLTYFQNEAQLEKSRLLSDRFSAERPKGSFSTLEIQRTEQGDSAMYLCASSRGGAGTGELFFGEGSRLTVL.

This sequence joins TRBV30 and TRBJ2-7; 7 bases match TRBD1. Germline CDR1 and CDR2: GTSNPN and SVGIG (reference sequence). Germline trimming cut 5 bases from V and 0 bases from J; bases unmatched to any gene: 4. The CDR3 contains 13 residues. The CDR3 is CAWGDSYSYEQYF. The CDR3 bases are TGTGCCTGGGGGGACAGTTACTCCTACGAGCAGTACTTC.

In this sample, this clone turned up once. The chain combines TRBV5-5 with TRBJ2-1; TRBD1 matches at 10 bases. The CDR3 totals 16 residues. V shed 2 bases, J shed 3 bases, and the junction held 5 bases outside the gene matches. Germline values: CDR1 SGHKS, CDR2 YYEKEE (reference sequence). The DNA of the CDR3 is TGTGCCAGCAGCTTCAGGGGACAGGGGCTCTACAATGAGCAGTTCTTC. Its protein product is CASSFRGQGLYNEQFF.

This chain uses TRBV7-9 with TRBJ2-3; 7 nucleotides align to TRBD2. V shed 6 bases, J shed 4 bases, and the junction held 13 bases outside the gene matches. This CDR3 region has 16 residues. Germline lookup yields CDR1 SEHNR and CDR2 FQNEAQ (reference sequence). CDR3 residues: CASRREGTGGPDTQYF. The DNA for the CDR3 is TGTGCCAGCAGAAGGGAGGGTACGGGGGGTCCAGATACGCAGTATTTT. Complete variable domain (other parts from reference TRBV7-9 and TRBJ2-3): DTGVSQNPRHKITKRGQNVTFRCDPISEHNRLYWYRQTLGQGPEFLTYFQNEAQLEKSRLLSDRFSAERPKGSFSTLEIQRTEQGDSAMYLCASRREGTGGPDTQYFGPGTRLTVL.

V is TRBV12-3 or TRBV12-4 and J is TRBJ1-3; D is unresolved. The CDR3 spans 12 residues. Between the trimmed V and J ends, which lost 6 bases and 1 base, there was a span of 4 bases. As DNA, the CDR3 is TGTGCCAGCAGCCAATCTGGAAACACCATATATTTT. It is translated as CASSQSGNTIYF.

As for this clone: At one end, the junction sequence differs from germline, possibly due to a read error. This chain uses TRBV12-3 or TRBV12-4 with TRBJ2-7, with D perhaps matching TRBD1 or TRBD2 (6 bases each). The CDR3 loop spans 13 amino acids. Here the CDR3 reads CASTLGGLGEQYF. CDR3 nucleotide sequence: TGTGCCAGCACTTTAGGGGGGCTTGGCGAGCAGTACTTC.

The V call is TRBV4-2, the J call TRBJ2-7; tentative D call: TRBD1 (6 bases). The CDR3 is 17 amino acids. V shed 0 bases and J shed 6 bases, with 21 bases lying between them. Germline V lookup: CDR1 LGHNA, CDR2 YNFKEQ. The CDR3 here is CASSQDLRNEQGREQYF. As DNA, the CDR3 is TGTGCCAGCAGCCAAGATCTTCGGAATGAGCAGGGGCGCGAGCAGTACTTC.

CDR3: CASSRDSGNSPLHF. The CDR3 DNA reads as TGTGCCAGCAGCCGGGACAGTGGAAATTCACCCCTCCACTTT. The rearrangement joins TRBV6-5 to TRBJ1-6, with TRBD1 matching over 7 bases. The CDR3 extends over 14 amino acids. Per germline, CDR1 MNHEY and CDR2 SVGAGI. V dropped 6 bases and J dropped 7; count of bases not matched to a gene: 6.

V is TRBV5-6 and J is TRBJ2-3; TRBD2 matches 11 bases. The J segment lost 1 base and the V segment lost 0 bases, leaving 1 base of the junction unmatched. The CDR3 sequence is 16 residues long. Germline V lookup: CDR1 SGHDT, CDR2 YYEEEE. CDR3 coding DNA: TGTGCCAGCAGCTTGGGACTAGCGGGGCGCACAGATACGCAGTATTTT. It encodes CASSLGLAGRTDTQYF.

V usage is TRBV5-1 and J usage is TRBJ2-7, with TRBD2 as a possible D gene (6 bases). Germline V CDR1 and CDR2: SGHRS, YFSETQ. The CDR3 spans 15 residues. V was cut by 4 bases and J by 2 bases, with 16 bases left in between. The CDR3 loop reads CASSIIAANAYEQYF. The CDR3 DNA reads as TGCGCCAGCAGCATCATAGCGGCCAACGCCTACGAGCAGTACTTC. Full variable domain (outside the CDR3, taken from reference TRBV5-1 and TRBJ2-7): KAGVTQTPRYLIKTRGQQVTLSCSPISGHRSVSWYQQTPGQGLQFLFEYFSETQRNKGNFPGRFSGRQFSNSRSEMNVSTLELGDSALYLCASSIIAANAYEQYFGPGTRLTVT.

In this sample, this clone turned up a few times. The gene calls are TRBV6-5 and TRBJ1-2; D not resolved. Trimming stripped 6 bases from V and 0 bases from J, with 8 bases between. There are 13 residues in the CDR3. Germline V CDR1 and CDR2: MNHEY, SVGAGI. The CDR3 DNA reads TGTGCCAGCAGCGCGAGAGCTAACTATGGCTACACCTTC. This gives the protein CASSARANYGYTF.

The chain carries TRBV19 and TRBJ2-2, with D perhaps matching TRBD2 (5 bases). The V gene lost 1 base and the J gene lost 13 bases, with 10 bases spanning the gap. This CDR3 has 12 residues. The germline gives CDR1 LNHDA, CDR2 SQIVND (reference sequence). CDR3: CASSIGYEGLFF. As DNA, the CDR3 is TGTGCCAGTAGTATAGGGTATGAGGGGCTGTTTTTT.

The chain uses TRBV7-9 and TRBJ2-7, with a weak D call TRBD1 (7 bases). Germline V gene lookup returns CDR1 SEHNR and CDR2 FQNEAQ (reference sequence). With 1 base removed from V and 0 bases from J, the gap between germline ends came to 10 bases. This CDR3 contains 15 residues. DNA of the CDR3: TGTGCCAGCAGCTTAGGACAGGGACTCTCCTACGAGCAGTACTTC. Translating it yields CASSLGQGLSYEQYF.

The CDR3 here is CASSEYRAGGNQPQHF. The CDR3 DNA sequence: TGTGCCAGCAGTGAATATCGGGCAGGGGGCAATCAGCCCCAGCATTTT. The rearrangement joins TRBV2 to TRBJ1-5; D possibly corresponds to TRBD1 (6 bases). Germline V gene lookup returns CDR1 SNHLY and CDR2 FYNNEI. The V end was cut by 2 bases, the J end by 2 bases, with 13 bases between. The CDR3 has 16 residues.

The chain employs TRBV15 and TRBJ1-3; D remains ambiguous. The germline CDR1 and CDR2 sequences are LNHNV and YYDKDF (reference sequence). Trimming left V 0 bases short and J 4 bases short, with 10 bases between. The length of the CDR3 is 15 residues. For the CDR3, the DNA is TGTGCCACCAGCAGAGATCCGGGTCCCGGAAACACCATATATTTT. Translated, it gives CATSRDPGPGNTIYF.

This rearrangement joins TRBV6-1 to TRBJ2-7; 10 bases agree with TRBD1. After removal of 2 bases from V and 3 bases from J, the junction contained 4 bases not matched to a gene. Germline V gene lookup returns CDR1 MNHNS and CDR2 SASEGT. This CDR3 is 15 amino acids long. CDR3 in DNA: TGTGCCAGCAGTGAATTCGGACAGGGGGTCTACGAGCAGTACTTC. It specifies CASSEFGQGVYEQYF.